This T cell receptor (beta chain) was identified in a study of blood T cell repertoires in COVID-19. About the study: Collection of acute and convalescent COVID-19 samples took place in the United States, Italy and Spain.

Looked up from germline, CDR1 is SGHAT and CDR2 is FQNNGV. With V trimmed by 0 bases and J by 2 bases, 9 bases remained unmatched. The CDR3 runs 19 residues. The assay was immunoSEQ multiplex PCR, and TCRdb's table has in-frame clones only and misses some. Of 150,000 to 200,000 clones in the sample, just under 80% were seen once. The sequencing input was peripheral blood. The chain joins TRBV11-2 to TRBJ2-7, with 14 bases that match TRBD2. This clonotype was sampled from a woman older than 75 with acute or convalescent COVID-19. The chain's CDR3 is CASSLDYGLAGGEPYEQYF. For the CDR3, the DNA is TGTGCCAGCAGCTTAGATTACGGACTAGCGGGAGGTGAGCCCTACGAGCAGTACTTC. The whole variable domain, remainder taken from reference TRBV11-2 and TRBJ2-7, is EAGVAQSPRYKIIEKRQSVAFWCNPISGHATLYWYQQILGQGPKLLIQFQNNGVVDDSQLPKDRFSAERLKGVDSTLKIQPAKLEDSAVYLCASSLDYGLAGGEPYEQYFGPGTRLTVT.